This T cell receptor beta chain was found in a study of beta chain features in type 1 diabetes. In this sample, this clone turned up a few times. The target antigen is unknown. CDR1 and CDR2 from the germline V gene are SNHLY and FYNNEI. With V trimmed by 7 bases and J by 8 bases, 13 bases remained unmatched. The length of the CDR3 is 14 residues. The study, taken as a whole, reports: TCRB CDR3 length was moderately but significantly reduced in all four CD4+ subsets of Type 1 diabetes patients. TCRB repertoires of naive, central memory and Treg cells appeared more similar among patients than among healthy donors.

Post-sort purity exceeded 98% for all sorted populations. Expressed TCRB transcripts were sequenced because the entire RNA isolate underwent reverse transcription. TCRdb's table, derived via immunoSEQ multiplex PCR, lists solely in-frame clones and lacks some. The table lists about 410,000 clones, around 13% of them singletons. This TCR came from a young man in good health. The J gene is TRBJ1-2, the V gene TRBV2; 7 bases fit TRBD1. The sample comprised naive CD4+ T cells from blood. The CDR3, as DNA: TGTGCCAGCACTACAACACAGGGGTCGGAAGGCTACACCTTC. Its translation is CASTTTQGSEGYTF.